Listed here are 7 T cell receptor beta chains from one sample, sequenced in a study of patients and donors after allogeneic stem cell transplantation. TCRdb reprocessed the RT-PCR reads with MiXCR, giving one entry per CDR3 protein. Here the sample spans approximately 170,000 distinct CDR3 sequences, roughly 24% being singletons. The sequenced sample was blood, either unsorted or a sorted T cell fraction (not recorded which). These receptors were obtained from a human donor who was either an allogeneic HSCT recipient or a stem cell or donor lymphocyte infusion donor (not recorded which). It is not recorded whose cells these are; they may come from a transplant donor.

This clonotype appeared many times. This sequence joins TRBV12-3 or TRBV12-4 and TRBJ1-4; TRBD1 might be the D (6 bases). V was clipped by 3 bases and J by 12 bases, with 14 bases between them. CDR3 size: 13 residues. CDR3 sequence (DNA): TGTGCCAGCAGTTTTACAGGGCCTTCAGAACTGTTTTTT. Translated: CASSFTGPSELFF.

The rearrangement joins TRBV9 to TRBJ1-1; D call uncertain. Trimming cost V 0 bases and J 4 bases, with 10 bases left between them. CDR3 length equals 14 residues. CDR1 is SGDLS and CDR2 is YYNGEE in the germline V gene. DNA of the CDR3: TGTGCCAGCAGCGTAGAGGCGGCTACCACTGAAGCTTTCTTT. Residues: CASSVEAATTEAFF.

This clonotype came up once. This chain uses TRBV6-1 with TRBJ1-1; D is unresolved. V lost 10 bases and J 0 bases, leaving 12 bases between the germline ends. Germline-derived CDR1 and CDR2 are MNHNS and SASEGT. The CDR3 length is 13 residues. CDR3 region: CATPGVLNTEAFF. DNA of the CDR3: TGTGCCACCCCCGGGGTACTGAACACTGAAGCTTTCTTT.

There are a few counts of this clonotype. This chain links TRBV12-3 or TRBV12-4 with TRBJ2-7; TRBD2 is a possible D gene (6 bases). The CDR3 runs to 13 residues. V gave up 6 bases and J gave up 1 base, with 10 bases separating them. The chain's CDR3 is CASSGSVSYEQYF. As DNA, the CDR3 is TGTGCCAGCAGCGGGAGCGTATCCTACGAGCAGTACTTC.

This clonotype was picked up many times. The chain combines TRBV30 with TRBJ1-4, with a possible D match to TRBD1 (6 bases). This CDR3 comprises 19 residues. Per germline, CDR1 GTSNPN and CDR2 SVGIG (reference sequence). Trimming removed 0 bases at V and 4 bases at J, with 24 bases between. CDR3 sequence (DNA): TGTGCCTGGAGTGTAATCTGGTCAGGGGATTGGCAGCTTAATGAAAAACTGTTTTTT. This sequence encodes CAWSVIWSGDWQLNEKLFF.

The chain carries TRBV5-6 and TRBJ2-5, with D possibly being TRBD2 (5 bases). The CDR3 sequence is 14 residues long. The germline V gene has CDR1 SGHDT and CDR2 YYEEEE. The V end lost 0 bases, the J end lost 5 bases, and 11 bases lay between the germline ends. The CDR3 spells CASSLEVEVETQYF. The DNA of the CDR3 is TGTGCCAGCAGCTTGGAAGTGGAGGTGGAGACCCAGTACTTC.

The V gene is TRBV29-1, the J gene TRBJ2-1, with D unclear. Looked up from germline, CDR1 is SQVTM and CDR2 is ANQGSEA. V was pared by 1 base and J by 6 bases, with 10 bases between. The CDR3 is 13 amino acids. The CDR3 sequence is CSVEVSGSNEQFF. The DNA of the CDR3 is TGCAGCGTTGAAGTCTCGGGTTCCAATGAGCAGTTCTTC.